This TCR beta chain was recorded in a study of blood T cell repertoires in COVID-19. Turning to the study itself: The United States, Italy and Spain supplied acute and convalescent COVID-19 samples. In each case, the material was cDNA or gDNA derived from T cells, B-cell-depleted T cells, or PBMCs.

Under the authors' procedure: Reference gene primer amplification in the assay estimated nucleated cell counts. The data were produced by immunoSEQ multiplex PCR, yet TCRdb's version contains in-frame clones alone and is incomplete. V, J and clone size were drawn from that table, and D and trimming were deduced from the DNA. The sample has some 150,000 clones; approximately 86% are singletons. The CDR3 totals 11 residues. V shed 8 bases, J shed 11 bases, and the junction held 3 bases outside the gene matches. Sequencing was done on a sample of peripheral blood. This receptor was obtained from a woman aged 40 to 55 with active or convalescent COVID-19. The gene calls are TRBV12-3 or TRBV12-4 and TRBJ1-1; the match to TRBD1 covers 12 bases. CDR3 sequence reads: CASGTGGLAFF. CDR3 sequence (DNA): TGTGCCAGCGGGACAGGGGGCTTGGCTTTCTTT.